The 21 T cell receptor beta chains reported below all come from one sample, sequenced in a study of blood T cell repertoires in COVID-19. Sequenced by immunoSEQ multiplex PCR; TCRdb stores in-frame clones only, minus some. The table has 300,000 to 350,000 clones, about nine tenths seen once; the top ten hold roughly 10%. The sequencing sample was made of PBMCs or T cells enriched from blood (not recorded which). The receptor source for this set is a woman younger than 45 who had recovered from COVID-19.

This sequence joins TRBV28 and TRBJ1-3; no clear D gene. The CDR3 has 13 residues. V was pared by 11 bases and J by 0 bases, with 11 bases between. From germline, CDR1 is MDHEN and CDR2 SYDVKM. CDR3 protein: CAGQRSSGNTIYF. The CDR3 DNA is TGTGCCGGGCAGAGAAGCTCTGGAAACACCATATATTTT.

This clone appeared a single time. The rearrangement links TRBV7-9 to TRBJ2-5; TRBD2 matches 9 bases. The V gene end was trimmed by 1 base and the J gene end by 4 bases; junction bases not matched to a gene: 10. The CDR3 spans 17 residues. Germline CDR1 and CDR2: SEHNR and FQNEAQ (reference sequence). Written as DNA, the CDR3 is TGTGCCAGCAGCTTAGGACTAGCGGCCTTAGGGGGAGAGACCCAGTACTTC. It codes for CASSLGLAALGGETQYF.

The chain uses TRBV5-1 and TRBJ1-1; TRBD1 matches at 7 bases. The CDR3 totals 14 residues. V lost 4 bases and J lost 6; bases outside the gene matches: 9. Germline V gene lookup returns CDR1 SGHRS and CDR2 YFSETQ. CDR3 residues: CASSPRQGSSEAFF. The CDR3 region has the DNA TGCGCCAGCAGCCCCCGACAGGGATCATCTGAAGCTTTCTTT.

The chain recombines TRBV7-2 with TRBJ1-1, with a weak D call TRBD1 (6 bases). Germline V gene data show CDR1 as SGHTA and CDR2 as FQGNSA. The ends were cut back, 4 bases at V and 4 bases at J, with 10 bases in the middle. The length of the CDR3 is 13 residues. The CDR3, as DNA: TGTGCCAGCAGCTCCCGGGGGGCCACTGAAGCTTTCTTT. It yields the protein CASSSRGATEAFF. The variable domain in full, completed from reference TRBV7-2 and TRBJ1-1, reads GAGVSQSPSNKVTEKGKDVELRCDPISGHTALYWYRQSLGQGLEFLIYFQGNSAPDKSGLPSDRFSAERTGGSVSTLTIQRTQQEDSAVYLCASSSRGATEAFFGQGTRLTVV.

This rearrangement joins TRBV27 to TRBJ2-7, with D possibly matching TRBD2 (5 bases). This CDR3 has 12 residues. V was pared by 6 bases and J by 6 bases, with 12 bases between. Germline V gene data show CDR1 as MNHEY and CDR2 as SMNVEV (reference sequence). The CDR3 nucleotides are TGTGCCAGCAGCCTCGATCGGGGCGAGCAGTACTTC. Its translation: CASSLDRGEQYF.

Here the CDR3 DNA reads TGCGCCAGCAGTCTCGGGACAGACCCCGTATTAGATCAGCCCCAGCATTTT. Residues: CASSLGTDPVLDQPQHF. This chain joins TRBV23-1 and TRBJ1-5, with 7 bases aligning to TRBD1. TRBV23-1 is marked as an open reading frame, function uncertain. This CDR3 contains 17 residues. V shed 4 bases, J shed 5 bases, and the junction held 14 bases outside the gene matches.

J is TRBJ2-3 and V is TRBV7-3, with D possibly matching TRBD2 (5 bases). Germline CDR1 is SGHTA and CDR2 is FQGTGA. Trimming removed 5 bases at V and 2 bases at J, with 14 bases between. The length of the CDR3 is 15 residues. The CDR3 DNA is TGTGCCAGCAGCCCAAGCGGCGAGGTCACAGATACGCAGTATTTT. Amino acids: CASSPSGEVTDTQYF.

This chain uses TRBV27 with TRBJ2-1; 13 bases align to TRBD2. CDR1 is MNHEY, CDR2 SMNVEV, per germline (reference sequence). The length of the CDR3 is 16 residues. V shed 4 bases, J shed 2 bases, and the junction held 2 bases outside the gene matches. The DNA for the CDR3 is TGTGCCAGCAGTTCTGGGACTAGCGGGGCCTACAATGAGCAGTTCTTC. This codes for CASSSGTSGAYNEQFF.

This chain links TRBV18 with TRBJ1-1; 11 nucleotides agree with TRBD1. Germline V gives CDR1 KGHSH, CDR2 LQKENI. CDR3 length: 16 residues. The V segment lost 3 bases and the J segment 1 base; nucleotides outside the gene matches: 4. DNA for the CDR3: TGTGCCAGCTCACCTAGGACAGGGGGCACGAACACTGAAGCTTTCTTT. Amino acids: CASSPRTGGTNTEAFF.

DNA of the CDR3: TGTGCCATCAGTGAGTCGCAGGGCTGGGATGAAAAACTGTTTTTT. Translating it yields CAISESQGWDEKLFF. The chain is built from TRBV10-3 and TRBJ1-4, with D possibly being TRBD1 (5 bases). This CDR3 spans 15 amino acids. V gave up 0 bases and J gave up 6 bases, with 11 bases separating them. CDR1 is ENHRY and CDR2 is SYGVKD in the germline V gene.

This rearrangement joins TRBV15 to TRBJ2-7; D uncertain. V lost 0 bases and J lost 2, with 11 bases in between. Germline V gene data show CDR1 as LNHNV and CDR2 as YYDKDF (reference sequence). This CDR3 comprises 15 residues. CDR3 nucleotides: TGTGCCACCAGCAGAGAAGTTCACCAGGCCTACGAGCAGTACTTC. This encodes CATSREVHQAYEQYF.

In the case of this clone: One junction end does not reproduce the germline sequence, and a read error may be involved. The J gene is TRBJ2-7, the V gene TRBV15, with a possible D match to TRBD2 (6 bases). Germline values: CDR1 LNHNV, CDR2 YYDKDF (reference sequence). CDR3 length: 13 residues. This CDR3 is CASSSGYSYEQYF. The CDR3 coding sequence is TGTGCCAGCAGCAGCGGGTACTCCTACGAGCAGTACTTC.

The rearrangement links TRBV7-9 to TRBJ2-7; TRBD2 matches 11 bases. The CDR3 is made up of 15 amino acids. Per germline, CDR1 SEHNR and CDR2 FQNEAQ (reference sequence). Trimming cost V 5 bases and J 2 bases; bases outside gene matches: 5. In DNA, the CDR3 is TGTGCCAGCAGCCAGACGACTAGCGGGGCCTACGAGCAGTACTTC. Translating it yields CASSQTTSGAYEQYF.

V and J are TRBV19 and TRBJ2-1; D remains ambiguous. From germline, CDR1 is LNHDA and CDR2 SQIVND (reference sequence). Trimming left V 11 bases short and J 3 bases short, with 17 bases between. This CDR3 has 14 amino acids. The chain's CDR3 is CASTTDAFYNEQFF. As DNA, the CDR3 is TGTGCCTCGACGACTGACGCCTTCTACAATGAGCAGTTCTTC.

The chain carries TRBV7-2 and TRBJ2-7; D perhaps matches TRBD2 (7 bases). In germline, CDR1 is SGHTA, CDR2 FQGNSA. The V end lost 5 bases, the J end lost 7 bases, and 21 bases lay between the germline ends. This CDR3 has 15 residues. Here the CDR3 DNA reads TGTGCCAGCAGCGTCCGCCCGGACAGAGCGGGAGAGCAGTACTTC. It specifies CASSVRPDRAGEQYF.

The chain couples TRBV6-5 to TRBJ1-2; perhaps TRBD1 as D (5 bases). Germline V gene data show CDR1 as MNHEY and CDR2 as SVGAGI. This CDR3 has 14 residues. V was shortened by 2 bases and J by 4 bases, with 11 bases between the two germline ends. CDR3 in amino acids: CASSYRGSGYGYTF. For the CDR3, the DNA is TGTGCCAGCAGTTACAGGGGATCGGGCTATGGCTACACCTTC.

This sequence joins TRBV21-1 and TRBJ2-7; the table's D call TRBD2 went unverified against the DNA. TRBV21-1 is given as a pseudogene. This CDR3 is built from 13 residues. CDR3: CASSIERVYEQYF. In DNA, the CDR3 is TGTGCCAGCAGCATAGAGAGAGTCTACGAGCAGTACTTC.

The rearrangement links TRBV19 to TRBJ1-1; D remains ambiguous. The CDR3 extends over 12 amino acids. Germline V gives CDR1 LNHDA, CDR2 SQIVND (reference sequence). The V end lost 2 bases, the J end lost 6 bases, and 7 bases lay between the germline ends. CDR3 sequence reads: CASSIFGSEAFF. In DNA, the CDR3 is TGTGCCAGTAGTATATTCGGGTCTGAAGCTTTCTTT.

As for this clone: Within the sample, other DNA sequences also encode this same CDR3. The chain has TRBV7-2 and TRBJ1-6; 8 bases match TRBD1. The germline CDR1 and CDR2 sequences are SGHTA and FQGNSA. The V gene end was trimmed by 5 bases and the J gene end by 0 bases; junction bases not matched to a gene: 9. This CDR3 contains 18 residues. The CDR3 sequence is CASSPRDRSSSYNSPLHF. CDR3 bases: TGTGCCAGCAGCCCCCGGGACAGGTCAAGCTCCTATAATTCACCCCTCCACTTT.

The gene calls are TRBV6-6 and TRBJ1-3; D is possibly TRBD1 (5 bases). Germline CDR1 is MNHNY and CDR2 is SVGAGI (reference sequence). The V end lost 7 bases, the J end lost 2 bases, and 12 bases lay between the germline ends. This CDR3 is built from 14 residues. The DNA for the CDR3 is TGTGCCAGCACCCGGGGAGGGGCTGGAAACACCATATATTTT. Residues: CASTRGGAGNTIYF.

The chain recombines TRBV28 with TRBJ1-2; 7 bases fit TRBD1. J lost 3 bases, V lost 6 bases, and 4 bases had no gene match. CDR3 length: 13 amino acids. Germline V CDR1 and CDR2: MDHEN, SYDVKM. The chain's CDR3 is CASRLQGYYGYTF. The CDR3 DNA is TGTGCCAGCAGACTACAGGGGTACTATGGCTACACCTTC.